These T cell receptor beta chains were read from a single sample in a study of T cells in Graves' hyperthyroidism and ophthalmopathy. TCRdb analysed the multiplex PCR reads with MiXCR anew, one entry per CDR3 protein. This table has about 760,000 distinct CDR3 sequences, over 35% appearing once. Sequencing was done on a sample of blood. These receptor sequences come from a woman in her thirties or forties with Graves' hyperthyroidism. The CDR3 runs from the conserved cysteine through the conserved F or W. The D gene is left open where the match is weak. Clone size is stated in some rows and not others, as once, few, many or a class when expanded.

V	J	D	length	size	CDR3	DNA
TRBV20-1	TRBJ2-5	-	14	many	CSARPGVNQETQYF	TGCAGTGCCCGCCCGGGAGTAAACCAAGAGACCCAGTACTTC
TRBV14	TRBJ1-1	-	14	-	CASSPWSLNTEAFF	TGTGCCAGCAGCCCCTGGTCCCTGAACACTGAAGCTTTCTTT
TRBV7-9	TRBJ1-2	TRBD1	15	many	CAGSLPWGQVYGYTF	TGTGCCGGCAGCTTACCTTGGGGACAGGTTTATGGCTACACCTTC
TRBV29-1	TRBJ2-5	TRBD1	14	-	CSVDGQGGLETQYF	TGCAGCGTTGATGGACAGGGGGGATTAGAGACCCAGTACTTC
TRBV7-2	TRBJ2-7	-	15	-	CASSLASPSSYEQYF	TGTGCCAGCAGCTTAGCTAGCCCGAGCTCCTACGAGCAGTACTTC
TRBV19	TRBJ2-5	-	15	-	CAGRSGRPYQKTQYF	TGTGCCGGTAGATCGGGCCGCCCCTACCAGAAGACCCAGTACTTC
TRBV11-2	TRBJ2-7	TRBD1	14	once	CASSLDRVTREQYF	TGTGCCAGCAGCTTGGACAGGGTGACTCGGGAGCAGTACTTC
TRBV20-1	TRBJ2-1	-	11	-	CSANGYNEQFF	TGCAGTGCTAACGGCTACAATGAGCAGTTCTTC
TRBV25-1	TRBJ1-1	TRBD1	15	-	CASSEGLQGYTEAFF	TGTGCCAGCAGTGAGGGGTTACAGGGGTACACTGAAGCTTTCTTT
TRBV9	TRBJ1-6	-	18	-	CASSAGDLRPTYNSPLHF	TGTGCCAGCAGCGCCGGGGACTTACGGCCGACTTATAATTCACCCCTCCACTTT
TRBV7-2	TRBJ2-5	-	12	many	CASSLSTETQYF	TGTGCCAGCAGCTTATCGACGGAGACCCAGTACTTC
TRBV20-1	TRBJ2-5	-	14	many	CSARDWAGPETQYF	TGCAGTGCTAGAGATTGGGCGGGACCGGAGACCCAGTACTTC
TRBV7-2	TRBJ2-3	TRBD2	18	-	CASSLGRTRSSSTDTQYF	TGTGCCAGCAGCTTAGGAAGGACTAGGTCCTCTAGCACAGATACGCAGTATTTT
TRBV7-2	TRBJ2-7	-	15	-	CASSLSWTGTEEQYF	TGTGCCAGCAGCCTTTCTTGGACGGGGACTGAAGAGCAGTACTTC